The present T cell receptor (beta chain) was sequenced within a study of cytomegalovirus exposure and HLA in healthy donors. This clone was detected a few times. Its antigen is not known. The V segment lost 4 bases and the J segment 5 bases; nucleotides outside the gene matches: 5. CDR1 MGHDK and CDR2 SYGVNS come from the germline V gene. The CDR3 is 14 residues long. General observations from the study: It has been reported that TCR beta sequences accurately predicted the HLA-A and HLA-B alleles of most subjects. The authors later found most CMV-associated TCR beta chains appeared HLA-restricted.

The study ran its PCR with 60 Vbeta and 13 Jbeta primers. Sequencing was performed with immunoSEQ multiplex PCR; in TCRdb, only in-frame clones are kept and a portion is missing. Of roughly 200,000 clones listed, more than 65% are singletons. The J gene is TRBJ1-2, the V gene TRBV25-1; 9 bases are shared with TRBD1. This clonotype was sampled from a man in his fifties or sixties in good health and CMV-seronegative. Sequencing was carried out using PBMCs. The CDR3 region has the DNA TGTGCCAGCAGTGCCCAGACAGGGGGTTATGGCTACACCTTC. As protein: CASSAQTGGYGYTF.